The clone carrying this T cell receptor beta chain was counted between two and nine times. Covering alpha and beta chains, TRAV- and TRBV-specific primers were used for the first-strand cDNA. TCRs were put through about 20 PCR cycles of amplification with Phusion. A constant-region primer and the V-primer adapter served as the primer pair. From the reads, TCRdb called clonotypes with MiXCR, one entry per CDR3 protein. The table lists roughly 60,000 distinct CDR3 sequences, around 27% of them singletons. Documented time point: before trial treatment. The donors' regimen was nivolumab, ipilimumab, aspirin, low-dose cyclophosphamide and low-dose radiotherapy. This entry comes from a study of low-dose radiotherapy and immunotherapy resistance in tumors. The overall study: Doses of 0.5 Gy per fraction every 2 weeks, totaling 6.5 Gy, went to Cohort 1.

Germline loops: CDR1 SGDLS, CDR2 YYNGEE. V lost 0 bases and J lost 4, with 7 bases in between. CDR3 length equals 13 residues. The source was PBMCs, collected before treatment. The receptor's source is a male donor with prostate cancer. V is TRBV9 and J is TRBJ1-1; D ambiguous. CDR3 protein: CASSVGTSTEAFF. CDR3 DNA sequence: TGTGCCAGCAGCGTAGGGACCTCCACTGAAGCTTTCTTT. The full variable domain, rest sourced from reference TRBV9 and TRBJ1-1, is DSGVTQTPKHLITATGQRVTLRCSPRSGDLSVYWYQQSLDQGLQFLIQYYNGEERAKGNILERFSAQQFPDLHSELNLSSLELGDSALYFCASSVGTSTEAFFGQGTRLTVV.